Sequencing of this T cell receptor (beta chain) was carried out in a study of shared T cell receptors in the human thymus. Clones were read by immunoSEQ multiplex PCR, and TCRdb kept only the in-frame ones, dropping some. The sample consists of 700,000 or so clones, over 75% of them appearing once. These sequences were also reported in another study, on human thymus T cells. As that report states: Both thymic and peripheral blood repertoires showed apparently biased V and J usage.

This TCR derives from a girl under three years old with a congenital heart defect. The sequenced sample consisted of thymocytes.

CDR3 sequence reads: CASSDGATGELFF. As DNA, the CDR3 is TGTGCCAGCAGTGATGGGGCCACCGGGGAGCTGTTTTTT. The chain carries TRBV2 and TRBJ2-2; D may be TRBD1 (5 bases). CDR1 and CDR2 from the germline V gene are SNHLY and FYNNEI. CDR3 size: 13 residues. Trimming took 3 bases from V and 4 from J, leaving 6 bases between them.